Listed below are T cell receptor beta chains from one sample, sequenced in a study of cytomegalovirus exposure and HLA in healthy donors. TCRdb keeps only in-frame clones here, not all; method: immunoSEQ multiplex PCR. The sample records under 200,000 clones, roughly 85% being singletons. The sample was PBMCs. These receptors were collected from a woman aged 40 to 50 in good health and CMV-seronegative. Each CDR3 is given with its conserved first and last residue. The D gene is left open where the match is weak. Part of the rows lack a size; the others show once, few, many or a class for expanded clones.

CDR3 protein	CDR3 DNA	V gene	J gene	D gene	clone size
CASSQETGGGETQYF	TGCGCCAGCAGCCAAGAAACGGGAGGCGGAGAGACCCAGTACTTC	TRBV4-3	TRBJ2-5	TRBD2	many
CASSITPSTGVKAYEQYF	TGTGCCAGCAGCATTACCCCCTCAACAGGGGTAAAAGCCTACGAGCAGTACTTC	TRBV7-6	TRBJ2-7	TRBD1	.
CASSLAGGISYEQYF	TGTGCCAGCAGCTTAGCGGGCGGGATCTCCTACGAGCAGTACTTC	TRBV7-9	TRBJ2-7	.	.
CAWSVRGRIAHEQYF	TGTGCCTGGAGTGTAAGGGGCAGGATAGCTCACGAGCAGTACTTC	TRBV30	TRBJ2-7	.	.
CASSLTHTDTQYF	TGCGCCAGCAGCTTGACACACACAGATACGCAGTATTTT	TRBV5-1	TRBJ2-3	.	.
CASSDGLAGPYEQYF	TGTGCCAGCTCAGACGGACTAGCGGGACCCTACGAGCAGTACTTC	TRBV18	TRBJ2-7	TRBD2	.
CASSLGTEYGYTF	TGTGCCAGCAGCTTAGGGACAGAGTATGGCTACACCTTC	TRBV7-9	TRBJ1-2	.	.
CATSTGTFPGTYNEQFF	TGTGCCACCAGTACCGGGACTTTTCCGGGGACCTACAATGAGCAGTTCTTC	TRBV15	TRBJ2-1	.	once
CASSANYRGGDQPQHF	TGTGCCAGCAGCGCAAACTACAGGGGCGGGGATCAGCCCCAGCATTTT	TRBV13	TRBJ1-5	TRBD1	.
CAEGTGLETQYF	TGTGCTGAGGGGACAGGGTTAGAGACCCAGTACTTC	TRBV28	TRBJ2-5	TRBD1	.
CASRARVRNTEAFF	TGCGCCAGCAGGGCGCGGGTTCGGAACACTGAAGCTTTCTTT	TRBV10-2	TRBJ1-1	.	.
CASSFRRGYEQYF	TGTGCCAGCAGCTTCCGGCGGGGCTACGAGCAGTACTTC	TRBV7-2	TRBJ2-7	.	.
CASSHGGAEGYTF	TGTGCCAGCAGCCACGGGGGGGCTGAAGGCTACACCTTC	TRBV6-5	TRBJ1-2	.	.
CASSDGLAAWAEQFF	TGTGCCAGCAGCGACGGGCTAGCGGCCTGGGCTGAGCAGTTCTTC	TRBV7-3	TRBJ2-1	TRBD2	once
CAWHAGLTSYNEQFF	TGTGCCTGGCACGCAGGGTTGACCTCCTACAATGAGCAGTTCTTC	TRBV30	TRBJ2-1	.	once
CASSQGTALYEQYF	TGTGCCAGCAGTCAAGGGACAGCCCTCTACGAGCAGTACTTC	TRBV11-2	TRBJ2-7	TRBD1	.
CASSSAGGTTEAFF	TGTGCCAGCAGCTCGGCGGGGGGAACGACTGAAGCTTTCTTT	TRBV7-9	TRBJ1-1	.	.
CASSLGRNQPQHF	TGTGCCAGCAGCTTGGGGAGGAATCAGCCCCAGCATTTT	TRBV5-6	TRBJ1-5	.	few
CSVDKGAVDTEAFF	TGCAGCGTTGACAAGGGGGCTGTGGACACTGAAGCTTTCTTT	TRBV29-1	TRBJ1-1	TRBD1	.
CASSAWAGGSGEQFF	TGTGCCAGCAGTGCTTGGGCGGGGGGAAGTGGTGAGCAGTTCTTC	TRBV6-5	TRBJ2-1	TRBD2	.
CASSQGAGTVYEQYF	TGCGCCAGCAGCCAAGGTGCCGGGACAGTCTACGAGCAGTACTTC	TRBV4-3	TRBJ2-7	TRBD1	.
CASSQTGTGNTIYF	TGTGCCAGCAGTCAAACAGGGACTGGAAACACCATATATTTT	TRBV6-5	TRBJ1-3	.	.
CSARDREGYTF	TGCAGTGCTAGGGACAGGGAGGGCTACACCTTC	TRBV20-1	TRBJ1-2	TRBD1	.
CSVGLSSGNTIYF	TGCAGCGTCGGACTGAGCTCTGGAAACACCATATATTTT	TRBV29-1	TRBJ1-3	.	.
CASTAGASTGELFF	TGTGCCAGTACCGCGGGAGCGTCCACCGGGGAGCTGTTTTTT	TRBV19	TRBJ2-2	TRBD2	.
CASSTRDRLNDGYTF	TGTGCCAGCAGCACACGGGACAGGTTGAACGATGGCTACACCTTC	TRBV7-8	TRBJ1-2	TRBD1	.
CAIASGQAGNTDTQYF	TGTGCCATCGCCTCGGGGCAGGCGGGAAACACAGATACGCAGTATTTT	TRBV19	TRBJ2-3	.	.
CASSLQGNTEAFF	TGTGCCAGTAGTCTCCAGGGGAACACTGAAGCTTTCTTT	TRBV19	TRBJ1-1	.	few
CASSLDRTAGNYGYTF	TGTGCCAGCAGCTTAGATAGGACAGCTGGCAACTATGGCTACACCTTC	TRBV7-2	TRBJ1-2	.	.